This T cell receptor beta chain was retrieved from a study of T cell responses to AZD1222 COVID-19 vaccine. Regarding the study as a whole: Baseline seropositivity occurred in only six AZD1222 recipients. Among the donors, most were white British and more were female, and clonal diversity was possibly underestimated.

The CDR3 totals 15 residues. Germline loops: CDR1 SGHRS, CDR2 YFSETQ. Trimming took 7 bases from V and 2 from J, leaving 17 bases between them. About this clone: What it binds is not known.

Only in-frame clones appear in the TCRdb table, and some are missing; sequencing was by immunoSEQ multiplex PCR. Among about 130,000 clones listed, roughly nine tenths were seen once. The sequence came from an adult in good health. The chain uses TRBV5-1 and TRBJ2-3, with a possible D match to TRBD2 (6 bases). The material sequenced was peripheral blood, taken on day 0 of AZD1222 vaccination. The CDR3 DNA sequence: TGCGCCAGCGTACTGAGCGGGCCCCCCACAGATACGCAGTATTTT. Translating gives CASVLSGPPTDTQYF.